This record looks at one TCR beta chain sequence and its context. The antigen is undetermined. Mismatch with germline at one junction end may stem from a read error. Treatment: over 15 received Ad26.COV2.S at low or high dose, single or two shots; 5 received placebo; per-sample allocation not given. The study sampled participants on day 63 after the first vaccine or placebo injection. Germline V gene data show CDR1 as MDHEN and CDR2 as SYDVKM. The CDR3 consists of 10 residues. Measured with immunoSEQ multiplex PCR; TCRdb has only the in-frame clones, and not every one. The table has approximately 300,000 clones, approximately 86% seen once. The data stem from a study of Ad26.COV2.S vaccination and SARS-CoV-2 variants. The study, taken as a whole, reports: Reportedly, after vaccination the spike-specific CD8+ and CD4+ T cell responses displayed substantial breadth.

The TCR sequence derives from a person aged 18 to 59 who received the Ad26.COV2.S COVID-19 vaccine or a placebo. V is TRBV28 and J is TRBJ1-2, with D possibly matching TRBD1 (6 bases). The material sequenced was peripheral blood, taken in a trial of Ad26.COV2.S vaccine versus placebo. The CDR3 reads CAIYTGTFAF. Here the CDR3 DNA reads TGTGCCATTTATACCGGGACATTCGCCTTC.